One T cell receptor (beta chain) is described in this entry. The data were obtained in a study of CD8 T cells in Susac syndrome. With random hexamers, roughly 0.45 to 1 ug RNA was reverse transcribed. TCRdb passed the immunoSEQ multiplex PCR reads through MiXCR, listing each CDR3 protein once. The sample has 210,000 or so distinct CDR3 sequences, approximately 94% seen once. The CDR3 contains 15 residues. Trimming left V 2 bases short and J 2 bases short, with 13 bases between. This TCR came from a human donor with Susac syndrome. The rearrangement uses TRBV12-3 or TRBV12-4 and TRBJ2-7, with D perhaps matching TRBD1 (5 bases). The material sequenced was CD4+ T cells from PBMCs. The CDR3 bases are TGTGCCAGCAGTTTACTTGGGGCAGCGACCTACGAGCAGTACTTC. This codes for CASSLLGAATYEQYF.